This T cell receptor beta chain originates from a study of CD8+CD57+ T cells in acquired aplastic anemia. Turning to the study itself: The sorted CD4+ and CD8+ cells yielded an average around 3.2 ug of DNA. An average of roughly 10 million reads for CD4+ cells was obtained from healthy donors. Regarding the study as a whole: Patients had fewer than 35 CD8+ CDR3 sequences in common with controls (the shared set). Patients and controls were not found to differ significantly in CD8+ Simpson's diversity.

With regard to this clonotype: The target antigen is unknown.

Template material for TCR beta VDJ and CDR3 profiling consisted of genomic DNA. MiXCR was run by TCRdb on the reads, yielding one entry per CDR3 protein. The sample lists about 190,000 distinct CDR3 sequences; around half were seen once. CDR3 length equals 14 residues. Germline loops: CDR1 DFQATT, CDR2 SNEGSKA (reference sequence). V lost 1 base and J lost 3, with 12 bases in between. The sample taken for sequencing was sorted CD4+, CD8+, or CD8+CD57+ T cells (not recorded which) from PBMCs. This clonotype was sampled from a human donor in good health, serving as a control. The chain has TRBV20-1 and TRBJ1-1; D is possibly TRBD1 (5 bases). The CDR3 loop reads CSARGDSEDTEAFF. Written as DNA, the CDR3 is TGCAGTGCTAGAGGGGACTCGGAGGACACTGAAGCTTTCTTT.